This T cell receptor (beta chain) was found in a study of blood T cell repertoires in COVID-19. Study information: COVID-19 samples collected from the United States, Italy and Spain covered acute and convalescent phases. Sample material is recorded as cDNA or gDNA derived from T cells, B-cell-depleted T cells, or PBMCs.

CDR3 size: 12 residues. Germline lookup yields CDR1 MNHNY and CDR2 SVGAGI (reference sequence). The ends lost 2 bases at V and 7 bases at J; junction bases unmatched: 1. Per the authors' pipeline: From reference gene primer amplification, estimates of nucleated cell counts were derived. The table came from immunoSEQ multiplex PCR; TCRdb's copy has only in-frame clones and leaves some out. For V, J and clone size, that table is used; D and trimming come from the DNA. The sample lists 65,000 or so clones; around four fifths were seen once. This rearrangement joins TRBV6-6 to TRBJ1-1, with 7 bases lining up with TRBD1. Source material: peripheral blood. This TCR was recovered from an older man with acute or convalescent COVID-19. The DNA of the CDR3 is TGTGCCAGCAGTTACCAGGGGGTTGAAGCTTTCTTT. Protein product: CASSYQGVEAFF.